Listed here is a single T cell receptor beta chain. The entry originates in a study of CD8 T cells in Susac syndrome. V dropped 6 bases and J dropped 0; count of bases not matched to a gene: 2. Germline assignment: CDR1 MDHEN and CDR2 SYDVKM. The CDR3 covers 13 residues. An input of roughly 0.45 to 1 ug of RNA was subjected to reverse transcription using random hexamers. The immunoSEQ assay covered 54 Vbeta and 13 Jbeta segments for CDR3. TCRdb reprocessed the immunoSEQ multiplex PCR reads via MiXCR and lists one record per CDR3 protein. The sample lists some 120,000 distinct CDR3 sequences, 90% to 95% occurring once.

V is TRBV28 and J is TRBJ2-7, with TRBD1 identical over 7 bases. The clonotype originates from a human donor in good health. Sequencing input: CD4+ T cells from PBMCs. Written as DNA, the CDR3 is TGTGCCAGCAGGGGACAGAGCTCCTACGAGCAGTACTTC. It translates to CASRGQSSYEQYF.